This T cell receptor (beta chain) derives from a study of read filtering for tumor transcriptome and immune sequencing. Study summary: By R-ISS, stages I, II and III held about 8, 15 and 7 patients.

General observations from the study: The CD138-negative fraction was mixed bone marrow immune cells, not pure T cells.

Germline V lookup: CDR1 SQVTM, CDR2 ANQGSEA. The CDR3 runs to 14 residues. This clonotype appeared a few times. The antigen is not known. This could be a read error, since a much larger clone is one nucleotide away. The library was built from around 0.4 ug RNA with molecular barcoded adaptors for alpha/delta and beta/gamma chains. A single record per CDR3 protein comes from TCRdb applying MiXCR to the reads. In the table there are more than 100,000 distinct CDR3 sequences, approximately 13% of which are singletons. The chain is built from TRBV29-1 and TRBJ2-1; perhaps D is TRBD1 or TRBD2 (5 bases each). The origin of this receptor is a donor aged 40 or over with multiple myeloma. Specimen: a population of CD138-negative cells sorted from bone marrow. CDR3 coding DNA: TGCAGCGTTGAGGATGGGACGGCGTACAATGGGCAGTTCTTC. Protein sequence: CSVEDGTAYNGQFF.